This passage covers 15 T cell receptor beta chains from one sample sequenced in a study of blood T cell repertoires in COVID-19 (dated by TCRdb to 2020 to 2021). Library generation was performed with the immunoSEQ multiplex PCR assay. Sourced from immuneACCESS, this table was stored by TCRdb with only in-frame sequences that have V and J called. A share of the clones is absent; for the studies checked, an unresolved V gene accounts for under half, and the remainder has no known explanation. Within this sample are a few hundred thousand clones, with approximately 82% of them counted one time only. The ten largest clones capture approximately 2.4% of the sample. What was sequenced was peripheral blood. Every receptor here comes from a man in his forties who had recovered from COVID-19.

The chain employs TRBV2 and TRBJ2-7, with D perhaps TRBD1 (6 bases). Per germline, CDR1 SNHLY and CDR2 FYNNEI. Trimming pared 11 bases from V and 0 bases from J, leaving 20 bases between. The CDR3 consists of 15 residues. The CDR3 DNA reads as TGTGCCTCTAGGCCAGGGGCCAGTTTCTCCTACGAGCAGTACTTC. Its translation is CASRPGASFSYEQYF.

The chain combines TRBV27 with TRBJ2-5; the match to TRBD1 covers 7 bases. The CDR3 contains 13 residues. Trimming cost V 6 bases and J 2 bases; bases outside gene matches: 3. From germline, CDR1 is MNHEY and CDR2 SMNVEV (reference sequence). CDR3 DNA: TGTGCCAGCAGACGGACAGGACAAGAGACCCAGTACTTC. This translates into CASRRTGQETQYF.

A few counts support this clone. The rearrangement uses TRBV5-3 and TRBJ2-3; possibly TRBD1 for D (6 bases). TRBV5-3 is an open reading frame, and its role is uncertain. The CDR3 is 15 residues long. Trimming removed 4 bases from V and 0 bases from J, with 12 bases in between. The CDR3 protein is CARSPRTASTDTQYF. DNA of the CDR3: TGTGCCAGAAGCCCAAGGACAGCAAGCACAGATACGCAGTATTTT.

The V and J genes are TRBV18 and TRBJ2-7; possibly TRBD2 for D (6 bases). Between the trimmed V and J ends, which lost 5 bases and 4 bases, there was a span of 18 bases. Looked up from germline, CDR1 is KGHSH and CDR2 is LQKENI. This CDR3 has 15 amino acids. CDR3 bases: TGTGCCAGCTCAACAAACGCGGGACCGGGTTACGAGCAGTACTTC. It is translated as CASSTNAGPGYEQYF. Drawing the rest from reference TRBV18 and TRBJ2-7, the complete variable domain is NAGVMQNPRHLVRRRGQEARLRCSPMKGHSHVYWYRQLPEEGLKFMVYLQKENIIDESGMPKERFSAEFPKEGPSILRIQQVVRGDSAAYFCASSTNAGPGYEQYFGPGTRLTVT.

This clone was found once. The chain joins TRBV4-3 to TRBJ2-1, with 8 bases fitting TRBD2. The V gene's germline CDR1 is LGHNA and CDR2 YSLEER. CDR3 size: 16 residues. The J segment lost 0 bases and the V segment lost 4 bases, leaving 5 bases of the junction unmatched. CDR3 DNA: TGCGCCAGCAGCCGATTAGCGGGAAGCTCCTACAATGAGCAGTTCTTC. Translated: CASSRLAGSSYNEQFF.

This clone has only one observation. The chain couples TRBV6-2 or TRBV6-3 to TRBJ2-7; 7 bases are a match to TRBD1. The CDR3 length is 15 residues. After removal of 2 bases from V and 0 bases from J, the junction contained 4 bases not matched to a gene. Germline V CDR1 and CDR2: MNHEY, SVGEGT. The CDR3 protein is CASSYPGTASYEQYF. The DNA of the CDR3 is TGTGCCAGCAGTTACCCGGGGACAGCCTCCTACGAGCAGTACTTC.

The CDR3 DNA reads as TGCAGCTACCCTAGCGGGACTAGGTGCTCCTACGAGCAGTACTTC. It is translated as CSYPSGTRCSYEQYF. The genes are TRBV29-1 and TRBJ2-7; 9 nucleotides agree with TRBD2. CDR3 length equals 15 residues. With V trimmed by 8 bases and J by 0 bases, 11 bases remained unmatched. CDR1 is SQVTM and CDR2 is ANQGSEA in the germline V gene.

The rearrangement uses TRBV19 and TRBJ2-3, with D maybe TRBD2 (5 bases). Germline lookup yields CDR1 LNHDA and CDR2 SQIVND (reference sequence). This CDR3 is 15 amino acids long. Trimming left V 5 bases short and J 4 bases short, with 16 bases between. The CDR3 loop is CASSPPGSGSDTQYF. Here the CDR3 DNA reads TGTGCCAGTAGTCCCCCGGGGAGCGGCTCAGATACGCAGTATTTT.

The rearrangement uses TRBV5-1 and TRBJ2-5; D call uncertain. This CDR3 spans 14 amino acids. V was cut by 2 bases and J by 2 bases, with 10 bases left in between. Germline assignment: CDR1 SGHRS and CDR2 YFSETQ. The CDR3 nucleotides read TGCGCCAGCAGCTTCTCTCATAGACAAGAGACCCAGTACTTC. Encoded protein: CASSFSHRQETQYF.

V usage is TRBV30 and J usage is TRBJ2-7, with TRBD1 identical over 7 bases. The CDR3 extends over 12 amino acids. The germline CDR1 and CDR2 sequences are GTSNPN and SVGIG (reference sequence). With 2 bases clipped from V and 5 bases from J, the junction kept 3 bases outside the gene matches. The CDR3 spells CAWSSTGDEQYF. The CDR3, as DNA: TGTGCCTGGAGTTCAACAGGGGACGAGCAGTACTTC.

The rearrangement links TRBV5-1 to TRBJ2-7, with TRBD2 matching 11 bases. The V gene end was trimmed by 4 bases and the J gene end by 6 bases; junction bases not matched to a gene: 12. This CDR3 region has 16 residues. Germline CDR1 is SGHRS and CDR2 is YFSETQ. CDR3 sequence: CASSIGLAGPPSEQYF. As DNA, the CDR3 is TGCGCCAGCAGCATAGGACTAGCGGGCCCCCCCTCCGAGCAGTACTTC.

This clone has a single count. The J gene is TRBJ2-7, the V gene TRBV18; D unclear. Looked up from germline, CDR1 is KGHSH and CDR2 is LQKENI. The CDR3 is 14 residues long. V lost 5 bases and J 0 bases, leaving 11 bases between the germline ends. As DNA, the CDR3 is TGTGCCAGCTCATCGAGTGCTACCTCCTACGAGCAGTACTTC. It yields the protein CASSSSATSYEQYF.

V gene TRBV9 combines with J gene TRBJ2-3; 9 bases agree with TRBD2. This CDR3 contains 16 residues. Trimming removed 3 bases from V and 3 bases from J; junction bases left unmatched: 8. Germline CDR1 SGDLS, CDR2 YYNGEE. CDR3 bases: TGTGCCAGCAGCGAGTTTGGGCTAGCGGGAACAGATACGCAGTATTTT. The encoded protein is CASSEFGLAGTDTQYF.

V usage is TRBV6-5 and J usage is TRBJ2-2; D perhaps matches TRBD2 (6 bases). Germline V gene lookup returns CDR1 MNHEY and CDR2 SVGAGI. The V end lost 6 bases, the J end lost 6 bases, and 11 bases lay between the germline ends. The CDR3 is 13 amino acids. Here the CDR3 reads CASRTRLAGELFF. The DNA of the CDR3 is TGTGCCAGCAGGACTAGATTGGCCGGGGAGCTGTTTTTT.

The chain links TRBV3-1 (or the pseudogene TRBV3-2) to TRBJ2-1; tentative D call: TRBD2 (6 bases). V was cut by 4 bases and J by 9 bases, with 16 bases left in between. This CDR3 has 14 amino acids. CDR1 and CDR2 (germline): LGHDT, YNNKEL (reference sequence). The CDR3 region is CASSLMSGSGEQFF. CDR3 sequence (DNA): TGTGCCAGCAGCCTAATGAGCGGGTCGGGTGAGCAGTTCTTC.